Each of the 3 T cell receptor beta chains below was sequenced from the same sample in a study of cytomegalovirus exposure and HLA in healthy donors. The PCR employed 60 Vbeta primers together with 13 Jbeta primers. Here immunoSEQ multiplex PCR was the method, and the copy in TCRdb shows in-frame clones only, minus some. The data hold some 140,000 clones, with about 80% observed a single time. Sequencing was carried out using PBMCs. The receptors come from a woman aged 35 to 49 in good health and CMV-seronegative.

The chain combines TRBV19 with TRBJ1-5, with 9 bases aligning to TRBD1. The ends lost 6 bases at V and 4 bases at J; junction bases unmatched: 1. Germline assignment: CDR1 LNHDA and CDR2 SQIVND (reference sequence). The CDR3 spans 13 residues. The CDR3 DNA sequence: TGTGCCAGTAGGGGACAGGGAAATCAGCCCCAGCATTTT. Its translation: CASRGQGNQPQHF.

The chain couples TRBV5-1 to TRBJ2-3, with 7 bases that match TRBD2. The CDR3 extends over 14 amino acids. Per germline, CDR1 SGHRS and CDR2 YFSETQ. V dropped 3 bases and J dropped 0; count of bases not matched to a gene: 1. Here the CDR3 reads CASSSGLSTDTQYF. CDR3 in DNA: TGCGCCAGCAGCTCGGGACTAAGCACAGATACGCAGTATTTT.

The table lists this clone with a few counts. The gene calls are TRBV6-1 and TRBJ1-1; D remains ambiguous. The V end was cut by 7 bases, the J end by 0 bases, with 9 bases between. The CDR3 has 13 amino acids. Germline V gives CDR1 MNHNS, CDR2 SASEGT. CDR3 loop: CASKQQLNTEAFF. In DNA form, the CDR3 reads TGTGCCAGCAAACAACAGCTGAACACTGAAGCTTTCTTT.